The 26 T cell receptor beta chains in this list originate from one sample, sequenced in a study of blood T cell repertoires in COVID-19. The repertoire was sequenced with immunoSEQ multiplex PCR; TCRdb's copy has only in-frame clones and lacks some. In the table there are 80,000 to 100,000 clones, about 84% of which are singletons. The sample was peripheral blood. All receptors come from a man between 60 and 70 years old with acute or convalescent COVID-19.

The CDR3 bases are TGTGCCACCAGTAAGGGACAGGGGGCCCTGCGCGGGGAGCTGTTTTTT. Translated, it gives CATSKGQGALRGELFF. J is TRBJ2-2 and V is TRBV24-1, with TRBD1 matching 12 bases. Germline trimming cut 6 bases from V and 7 bases from J; bases unmatched to any gene: 8. The CDR3 has 16 amino acids. The germline CDR1 and CDR2 sequences are KGHDR and SFDVKD.

The chain uses TRBV5-1 and TRBJ2-7, with 8 bases matching TRBD2. Germline V gene sequence: CDR1 SGHRS, CDR2 YFSETQ. This CDR3 region has 15 residues. The V and J ends lost 2 bases and 1 base, in that order; junction bases with no gene match: 5. The CDR3 nucleotides read TGCGCCAGCAGCTTCGGAGCGGGAGCGTCCTACGAGCAGTACTTC. This gives the protein CASSFGAGASYEQYF.

This chain links TRBV7-3 with TRBJ2-1; no definite D call. CDR3 length: 17 amino acids. Germline CDR1 and CDR2: SGHTA and FQGTGA. V lost 5 bases, J lost 0 bases, and 17 bases lay in between. CDR3 loop: CASSTRASRFSYNEQFF. The CDR3 DNA sequence: TGTGCCAGCAGCACACGAGCGTCGAGATTCTCCTACAATGAGCAGTTCTTC.

The chain recombines TRBV10-1 with TRBJ1-2; 8 positions agree with TRBD1. The CDR3 contains 15 residues. Germline V gene data show CDR1 as WNHNN and CDR2 as SYGVQD (reference sequence). Unmatched junction bases numbered 14, after V lost 6 bases and J lost 8 bases. The CDR3 DNA follows: TGCGCCAGCAGCCTGGACAGGGAACAGGTGGCGGGCTACACCTTC. This codes for CASSLDREQVAGYTF.

The chain joins TRBV24-1 to TRBJ1-6; D possibly corresponds to TRBD1 (6 bases). Trimming left V 8 bases short and J 7 bases short, with 14 bases between. The CDR3 is made up of 14 amino acids. CDR1 and CDR2 (germline): KGHDR, SFDVKD. The CDR3 nucleotides are TGTGCCACCATTCCCGGGACACTCAATTCACCCCTCCACTTT. It codes for CATIPGTLNSPLHF.

This clone showed up just a few times. The rearrangement links TRBV28 to TRBJ2-7; 10 bases agree with TRBD1. Trimming took 5 bases from V and 6 from J; bases not matched to a gene: 10. The CDR3 contains 15 residues. Germline V gives CDR1 MDHEN, CDR2 SYDVKM. CDR3 nucleotide sequence: TGTGCCAGCAGTGGCCGGGACAGGGGACGCTCCGAGCAGTACTTC. Translated, it gives CASSGRDRGRSEQYF.

The V gene is TRBV5-6, the J gene TRBJ2-3; 13 bases map to TRBD2. Losses at the gene ends were 4 bases for V and 4 bases for J; bases not matched to a gene: 6. Germline values: CDR1 SGHDT, CDR2 YYEEEE. CDR3 size: 16 residues. CDR3 in amino acids: CASSTRTSGGADTQYF. For the CDR3, the DNA is TGTGCCAGCAGCACACGGACTAGCGGGGGTGCAGATACGCAGTATTTT.

This clone has a single count. The chain combines TRBV19 with TRBJ2-7, with 9 bases that match TRBD1. This CDR3 is 15 amino acids long. Unmatched junction bases numbered 4, after V lost 3 bases and J lost 1 base. Germline assignment: CDR1 LNHDA and CDR2 SQIVND (reference sequence). This CDR3 is CASSIRDRVSYEQYF. CDR3 nucleotide sequence: TGTGCCAGTAGTATTCGGGACAGGGTATCCTACGAGCAGTACTTC.

The V and J genes are TRBV6-5 and TRBJ1-1; D might be TRBD1 (6 bases). Germline values: CDR1 MNHEY, CDR2 SVGAGI. V lost 2 bases to trimming and J lost 8 bases, with 15 bases between them. This CDR3 is built from 14 residues. The chain's CDR3 is CASSYAWGQSEAFF. DNA of the CDR3: TGTGCCAGCAGTTACGCTTGGGGGCAGTCGGAAGCTTTCTTT.

The V gene is TRBV15, the J gene TRBJ2-1; D perhaps matches TRBD2 (6 bases). The CDR3 has 16 amino acids. V was pared by 1 base and J by 7 bases, with 17 bases between. The V gene's germline CDR1 is LNHNV and CDR2 YYDKDF (reference sequence). The CDR3 nucleotides are TGTGCCACCAGCAGAGGAATGGCCACGGGGGTGAATGAGCAGTTCTTC. Translating gives CATSRGMATGVNEQFF.

The rearrangement links TRBV12-3 or TRBV12-4 to TRBJ2-3; D remains unclear. The CDR3 covers 13 residues. Trimming shortened V by 7 bases and J by 8 bases, and 16 bases separated the two germline ends. CDR3 sequence (DNA): TGTGCCAGCACCCTGCCTCCTCCGGTTACGCAGTATTTT. Translating it yields CASTLPPPVTQYF.

The gene calls are TRBV24-1 and TRBJ2-3; TRBD2 matches 12 bases. The CDR3 is made up of 15 amino acids. After removal of 7 bases from V and 4 bases from J, the junction contained 5 bases not matched to a gene. The germline V gene encodes CDR1 KGHDR and CDR2 SFDVKD. The CDR3 is CATSGLAGNADTQYF. In DNA form, the CDR3 reads TGTGCCACCAGCGGACTAGCGGGAAACGCAGATACGCAGTATTTT.

Written as DNA, the CDR3 is TGTGCCAGCAGTGAACGGGACAGCAATTCACCCCTCCACTTT. Translated, it gives CASSERDSNSPLHF. This rearrangement joins TRBV2 to TRBJ1-6; 7 bases are shared with TRBD1. Losses at the gene ends were 2 bases for V and 7 bases for J; bases not matched to a gene: 2. Germline CDR1 is SNHLY and CDR2 is FYNNEI. The CDR3 consists of 14 residues.

This clone was detected only a few times. J is TRBJ1-2 and V is TRBV15; tentatively, D is TRBD1 (6 bases). Trimming took off 1 base at V and 1 base at J, with 13 bases between the two ends. The CDR3 runs 16 residues. Germline values: CDR1 LNHNV, CDR2 YYDKDF (reference sequence). Here the CDR3 DNA reads TGTGCCACCAGCAGAGGGGGGACAAACATTAACTATGGCTACACCTTC. It yields the protein CATSRGGTNINYGYTF.

The chain recombines TRBV6-6 with TRBJ2-1; D remains ambiguous. Germline-derived CDR1 and CDR2 are MNHNY and SVGAGI (reference sequence). V lost 6 bases to trimming and J lost 0 bases, with 12 bases between them. The CDR3 consists of 15 residues. The CDR3 sequence: CASRPFPVSYNEQFF. The CDR3 nucleotides are TGTGCCAGCAGACCGTTCCCGGTCTCCTACAATGAGCAGTTCTTC.

This chain joins TRBV4-3 and TRBJ2-3, with TRBD2 matching 11 bases. From germline, CDR1 is LGHNA and CDR2 YSLEER. V trimming: 1 base; J trimming: 4 bases; junction bases outside the gene matches: 7. This CDR3 is 17 amino acids long. The CDR3: CASSQVFSGRGADTQYF. CDR3 coding DNA: TGCGCCAGCAGCCAAGTCTTTAGCGGGAGGGGGGCAGATACGCAGTATTTT.

This clone was seen only a few times. The genes are TRBV11-2 and TRBJ1-2; 10 nucleotides align to TRBD1. Per the germline V gene, CDR1 is SGHAT and CDR2 is FQNNGV. The CDR3 consists of 17 residues. J gave up 4 bases and V 5 bases, and 13 bases lay outside the gene matches. CDR3 bases: TGTGCCAGCAGCCGCCGGGACAGGGGCGCACTTGGCTATGGCTACACCTTC. Translation gives CASSRRDRGALGYGYTF.

The chain carries TRBV11-2 and TRBJ1-2, with TRBD1 matching over 7 bases. The CDR3 is 15 residues long. Germline V gives CDR1 SGHAT, CDR2 FQNNGV. Trimming cost V 4 bases and J 4 bases; bases outside gene matches: 9. The CDR3 bases are TGTGCCAGCAGCTCACAGGGGCGAACCCGCTATGGCTACACCTTC. Protein: CASSSQGRTRYGYTF.

The chain combines TRBV21-1 with TRBJ2-7; TRBD2 is the table's D call, not checked against the DNA. TRBV21-1 is reported as a pseudogene. This CDR3 comprises 17 residues. CDR3 coding DNA: TGTGCCAGCAGCAGATTTACTAAGGGACTAGACGACTACGAGCAGTACTTC. Amino acids: CASSRFTKGLDDYEQYF.

The chain is built from TRBV5-1 and TRBJ1-1, with TRBD1 matching 8 bases. This CDR3 region has 17 residues. Looked up from germline, CDR1 is SGHRS and CDR2 is YFSETQ. The V gene end was trimmed by 0 bases and the J gene end by 2 bases; junction bases not matched to a gene: 9. CDR3 protein: CASSLARGRGGNTEAFF. CDR3 coding DNA: TGCGCCAGCAGCTTGGCCAGGGGGCGCGGGGGCAACACTGAAGCTTTCTTT.

The chain carries TRBV6-6 and TRBJ1-2; perhaps TRBD1 as D (6 bases). The V end lost 5 bases, the J end lost 4 bases, and 14 bases lay between the germline ends. Germline V gene sequence: CDR1 MNHNY, CDR2 SVGAGI (reference sequence). This CDR3 is built from 14 residues. The CDR3, as DNA: TGTGCCAGCAGTCCTGGGGGGGGCGGCTATGGCTACACCTTC. Its translation: CASSPGGGGYGYTF.

This sequence joins TRBV18 and TRBJ2-1, with 10 bases identical to TRBD1. The length of the CDR3 is 15 residues. J lost 3 bases, V lost 4 bases, and 3 bases had no gene match. The germline V gene has CDR1 KGHSH and CDR2 LQKENI. CDR3 amino acids: CASSLGQGYYNEQFF. As DNA, the CDR3 is TGTGCCAGCTCACTGGGACAGGGGTACTACAATGAGCAGTTCTTC.

The CDR3 spells CATSRIVAPSYNEQFF. CDR3 nucleotide sequence: TGTGCCACCAGCAGAATCGTAGCGCCCTCCTACAATGAGCAGTTCTTC. The gene calls are TRBV15 and TRBJ2-1; possibly TRBD2 for D (5 bases). The CDR3 is 16 residues long. Germline assignment: CDR1 LNHNV and CDR2 YYDKDF (reference sequence). V was cut by 2 bases and J by 0 bases, with 11 bases left in between.

This clone was observed once. The J gene is TRBJ1-1, the V gene TRBV30; 7 nucleotides align to TRBD1. V lost 0 bases, J lost 9 bases, and 28 bases stayed unmatched. The germline CDR1 and CDR2 sequences are GTSNPN and SVGIG (reference sequence). This CDR3 has 20 residues. CDR3 nucleotides: TGTGCCTGGAGTGTGGTTCTTGTCTCAGGGGGACATATCAGTGGAGAAAAAGCTTTCTTT. Amino acids: CAWSVVLVSGGHISGEKAFF. Based on the CDR3 plus reference TRBV30 and TRBJ1-1, the full variable domain is SQTIHQWPATLVQPVGSPLSLECTVEGTSNPNLYWYRQAAGRGLQLLFYSVGIGQISSEVPQNLSASRPQDRQFILSSKKLLLSDSGFYLCAWSVVLVSGGHISGEKAFFGQGTRLTVV.

This chain uses TRBV28 with TRBJ1-5; 11 nucleotides agree with TRBD1. This CDR3 spans 14 amino acids. V was pared by 6 bases and J by 6 bases, with 4 bases of the junction left unmatched. The V gene's germline CDR1 is MDHEN and CDR2 SYDVKM. The CDR3 is CASRRTGGGQPQHF. The DNA of the CDR3 is TGTGCCAGCAGACGGACAGGGGGCGGTCAGCCCCAGCATTTT.

This rearrangement joins TRBV9 to TRBJ2-4; 8 bases map to TRBD2. The CDR3 totals 13 residues. The junction had 3 bases not matched to a gene; V was cut back by 3 bases and J by 7 bases. Germline values: CDR1 SGDLS, CDR2 YYNGEE. The DNA of the CDR3 is TGTGCCAGCAGCGCCAGCGGGAGTAACATTCAGTACTTC. It yields the protein CASSASGSNIQYF.